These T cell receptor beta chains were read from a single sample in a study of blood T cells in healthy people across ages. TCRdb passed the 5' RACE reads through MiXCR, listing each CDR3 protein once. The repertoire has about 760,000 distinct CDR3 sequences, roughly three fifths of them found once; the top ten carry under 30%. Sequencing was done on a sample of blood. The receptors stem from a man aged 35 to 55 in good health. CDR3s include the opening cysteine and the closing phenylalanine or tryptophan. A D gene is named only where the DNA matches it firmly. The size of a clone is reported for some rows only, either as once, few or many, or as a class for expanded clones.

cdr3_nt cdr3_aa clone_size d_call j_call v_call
TGCAGTGCTTGGCCCGGGGGGGCCCAGCATTTT CSAWPGGAQHF . . TRBJ1-5 TRBV20-1
TGTGCCAGCAGTTTTGCAGGGGGCCAGGGTCAGCCCCAGCATTTT CASSFAGGQGQPQHF . TRBD1 TRBJ1-5 TRBV28
TGTGCCAGCACCGAACTCCGGGGCAGAGGAAACGAGCAGTACTTC CASTELRGRGNEQYF . . TRBJ2-7 TRBV6-5
TGCAGTGCCCAACCTGGGATTGACGAGCAGTACTTC CSAQPGIDEQYF . . TRBJ2-7 TRBV20-1
TGTGCCAGCAGTGAGGGGGGAGCCCAGCATTTT CASSEGGAQHF . . TRBJ1-5 TRBV2
TGTGCCACCAGTGGGGCTCGGGGGGAGCAGTTCTTC CATSGARGEQFF . . TRBJ2-1 TRBV24-1
TGTGCCAGCAGCCAACGGACAGGGGATGGGAACAATGAGCAGTTCTTC CASSQRTGDGNNEQFF once TRBD1 TRBJ2-1 TRBV7-9
TGCGCCAGCAGCCGAGCACAGGGTCTCGCAGATACGCAGTATTTT CASSRAQGLADTQYF . . TRBJ2-3 TRBV4-1
TGTGCCAGCAGCAACCTTAATTTGGGGGCCAACGTCCTGACTTTC CASSNLNLGANVLTF few . TRBJ2-6 TRBV7-2
TGTGCCACCAGTGAACTCGGTCCTTCAGGTTCCAACGTCCTGACTTTC CATSELGPSGSNVLTF few . TRBJ2-6 TRBV24-1
TGTGCCAGCAGCGAGAACGAGGGGTTAGCCAAAAACATTCAGTACTTC CASSENEGLAKNIQYF . . TRBJ2-4 TRBV2
TGTGCCAGCAGCTTAGACCCTAGCGGTTACGAGCAGTACTTC CASSLDPSGYEQYF . TRBD2 TRBJ2-7 TRBV5-6
TGCGCCAGCAGCCTAGCTTGGGCAGGGGGCGCGGGGAATGAGCAGTTCTTC CASSLAWAGGAGNEQFF few TRBD1 TRBJ2-1 TRBV5-1
TGTGCCAGCAGTTCAGGAAACGCTGGGGCCAACGTCCTGACTTTC CASSSGNAGANVLTF few . TRBJ2-6 TRBV28
TGTGCCAGCAGTTTTGACAGATCTGGGGCCAACGTCCTGACTTTC CASSFDRSGANVLTF . . TRBJ2-6 TRBV6-5
TGTGCCAGCAGTGTCGGGCGAGAAGTTGATTTAAACTATGGCTACACCTTC CASSVGREVDLNYGYTF once . TRBJ1-2 TRBV9
TGTGCCAGCAGCCTGGGCGGGAGTCCAGCAGATACGCAGTATTTT CASSLGGSPADTQYF few TRBD2 TRBJ2-3 TRBV11-3
TGCAGTGCTAGAGGGGGACAGGCCGGGACTAACTATGGCTACACCTTC CSARGGQAGTNYGYTF . TRBD1 TRBJ1-2 TRBV20-1
TGTGCCACCCTGGCAGGGGCCATTTTAAACACAGATACGCAGTATTTT CATLAGAILNTDTQYF once . TRBJ2-3 TRBV6-6
TGTGCCAGCAGCTCAATGACAGGGCCCTACAATGAGCAGTTCTTC CASSSMTGPYNEQFF . TRBD1 TRBJ2-1 TRBV7-2
TGTGCCAGCGGCACGAAACAGGGGGGAGGGTTCGGGGAGACCCAGTACTTC CASGTKQGGGFGETQYF few . TRBJ2-5 TRBV28
TGTGCCAGCAGTTTGTATCGAAATAATGGCTACACCTTC CASSLYRNNGYTF . . TRBJ1-2 TRBV27
TGTGCCAGCAGTTGGGACACAGGACTAGCGGGGGGAAAGGAGACCCAGTACTTC CASSWDTGLAGGKETQYF . TRBD2 TRBJ2-5 TRBV12-3/TRBV12-4
TGTGCCAGCAGCTCTCGTCGGCAGGGAGACCAAGAGACCCAGTACTTC CASSSRRQGDQETQYF few . TRBJ2-5 TRBV13
TGTGCCAGCAGCCTAAGTGGACACCCCGACACCGGGGAGCTGTTTTTT CASSLSGHPDTGELFF . . TRBJ2-2 TRBV3-1
TGTGCCAGCAGTTCAGTACTCCTGGGACTAGCGGGAGTACCATTTGGGGCCAACGTCCTGACTTTC CASSSVLLGLAGVPFGANVLTF few TRBD2 TRBJ2-6 TRBV12-3/TRBV12-4
TGTGCCAGCAGCCTATTACTAGCCGTTAGCACAGATACGCAGTATTTT CASSLLLAVSTDTQYF . . TRBJ2-3 TRBV7-2
TGTGCCAGCAGCTTAGGGGGGGGTCAGGGTCTTAAAAACATTCAGTACTTC CASSLGGGQGLKNIQYF . TRBD2 TRBJ2-4 TRBV7-8
TGTGCCAGCCGGGTGTGGGGGGAAGGGTCCCGAGATGGCTACACCTTC CASRVWGEGSRDGYTF . . TRBJ1-2 TRBV27
TGCAGTGCTAGGGATGACTTCCCAACGAGCTCCTACAATGAGCAGTTCTTC CSARDDFPTSSYNEQFF . . TRBJ2-1 TRBV20-1
TGTGCCAGCAGTGAGGGAATGGGTACGCAGTATTTT CASSEGMGTQYF . . TRBJ2-3 TRBV2
TGTGCCAGCAGCCCAGAACCAGGCACAGCTAATGAAAAACTGTTTTTT CASSPEPGTANEKLFF . . TRBJ1-4 TRBV7-6
TGTGCCAGCAGTTCTCGAACCGGGACAGGGGGTTCCTACGAGCAGTACTTC CASSSRTGTGGSYEQYF few TRBD1 TRBJ2-7 TRBV6-2/TRBV6-3
TGCAGCGTTGCTGGGCTAGCAGGTCTTGAGCAGTTCTTC CSVAGLAGLEQFF many . TRBJ2-1 TRBV29-1
TGCAGTGCCCAAAAGGGACTAGCGGGAGACAATGAGCAGTTCTTC CSAQKGLAGDNEQFF once TRBD2 TRBJ2-1 TRBV20-1
TGTGCCAGCAGTCCCCCGGGAGGGAACCTCGCGCAGTATTTT CASSPPGGNLAQYF once TRBD2 TRBJ2-3 TRBV6-2/TRBV6-3
TGTGCCAGCAGAACGCCAACGCGGGGGGTAGGGGAGCAGTACTTC CASRTPTRGVGEQYF . TRBD2 TRBJ2-7 TRBV6-5
TGTGCCAGCAGCCCAGAGTTAGACAGGGCCACAGATACGCAGTATTTT CASSPELDRATDTQYF once TRBD1 TRBJ2-3 TRBV7-2
TGCAGCGTTGGGAGGGACCTCTCCTACAATGAGCAGTTCTTC CSVGRDLSYNEQFF . . TRBJ2-1 TRBV29-1